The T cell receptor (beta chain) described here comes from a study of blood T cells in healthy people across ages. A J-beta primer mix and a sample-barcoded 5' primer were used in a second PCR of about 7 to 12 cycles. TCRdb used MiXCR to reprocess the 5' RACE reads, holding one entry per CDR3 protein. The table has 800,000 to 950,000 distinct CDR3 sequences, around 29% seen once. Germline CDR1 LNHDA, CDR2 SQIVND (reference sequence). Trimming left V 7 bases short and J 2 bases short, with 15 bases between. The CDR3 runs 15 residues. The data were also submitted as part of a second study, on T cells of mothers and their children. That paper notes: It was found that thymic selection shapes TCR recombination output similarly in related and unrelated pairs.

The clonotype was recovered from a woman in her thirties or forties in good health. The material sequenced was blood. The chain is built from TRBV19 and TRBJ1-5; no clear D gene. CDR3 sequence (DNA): TGTGCCAGTACTCGACAAGCCGCCGGCAATCAGCCCCAGCATTTT. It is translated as CASTRQAAGNQPQHF.